The present entry profiles one T cell receptor beta chain with its context. The sample comes from a study of response to subunit inactivated influenza vaccine. The CDR3 sequence is 18 residues long. The V gene's germline CDR1 is SGHAT and CDR2 FQNNGV. V lost 2 bases and J lost 6; bases outside the gene matches: 8. TCRdb used MiXCR to reprocess the RT-PCR reads, holding one entry per CDR3 protein. This repertoire shows some 540,000 distinct CDR3 sequences, roughly 23% found once; its top ten account for under 3.5%. The data were also submitted as part of a second study, on T cells expressing NK-cell markers. That paper adds: Synthesis of TCR beta cDNA relied on 5'RACE template switching carrying UMIs.

The sequence derives from a man aged 50 to 59 who received an inactivated influenza vaccine. The specimen comprised CD4+ T cells sorted from PBMCs, sampled 11 to 12 days after vaccination. The chain joins TRBV11-2 to TRBJ2-2; 14 bases match TRBD2. The CDR3 DNA follows: TGTGCCAGCAGCTTACTACACCCGGGACTAGCGGGAGCCGGGGAGCTGTTTTTT. Protein sequence: CASSLLHPGLAGAGELFF.